This TCR beta chain was identified during a study of control samples from healthy donors and cancer patients (dated by TCRdb to the early 2020s). From the cysteine up to the phenylalanine, the CDR3 has a length of 13 residues. Of all the DNA, just the CDR3 is kept, 39 bases in frame from base 1. V is cut by 2 bases and J by 3 bases, and the space between the germline ends is 6 bases. Receptor amplification or capture employed the immunoSEQ multiplex PCR assay. TCRdb limited this immuneACCESS table to in-frame rearrangements with V and J called. A share of clones is missing; checked studies link under half to unresolved V genes, and the rest is unexplained. This sample comprises some 140,000 clones, roughly 94% of them detected only once. Approximately 15% of the sample lies in the top ten. A note on this clone: No antigen is known for it. Base quality data are lacking; no much larger clone is found one base away.

The material sequenced was PBMCs. The chain is encoded by TRBV12-3 or TRBV12-4 joined to TRBJ2-3; no D gene is confidently identified. The origin of this receptor is a man in his fifties or sixties with colorectal cancer. The nucleotide sequence reads TGTGCCAGCAGTTTACCCACAACAGATACGCAGTATTTT. Its protein is CASSLPTTDTQYF.